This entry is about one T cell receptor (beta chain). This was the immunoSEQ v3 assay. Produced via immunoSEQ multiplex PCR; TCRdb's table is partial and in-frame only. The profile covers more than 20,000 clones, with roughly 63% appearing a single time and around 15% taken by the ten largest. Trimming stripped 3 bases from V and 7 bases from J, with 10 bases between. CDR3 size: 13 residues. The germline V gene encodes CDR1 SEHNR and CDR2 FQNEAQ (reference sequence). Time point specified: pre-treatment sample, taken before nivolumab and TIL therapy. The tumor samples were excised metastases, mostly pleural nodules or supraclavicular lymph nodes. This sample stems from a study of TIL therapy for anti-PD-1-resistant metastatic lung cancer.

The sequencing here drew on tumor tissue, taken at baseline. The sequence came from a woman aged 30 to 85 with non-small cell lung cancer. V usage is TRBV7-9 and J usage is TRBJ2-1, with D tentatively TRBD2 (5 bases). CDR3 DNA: TGTGCCAGCAGCTTTGGGAGTTTGAATGAGCAGTTCTTC. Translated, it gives CASSFGSLNEQFF.